These 21 T cell receptor beta chains came from one sample sequenced in a study of T cell responses to AZD1222 COVID-19 vaccine (dated by TCRdb to the early 2020s). Library generation was performed with the immunoSEQ multiplex PCR assay. This immuneACCESS table, as held by TCRdb, lists in-frame sequences with V and J called but not all clones. Of the missing ones, under half trace to an unresolved V gene in checked studies; the others have no known cause. The table for this sample lists approximately 150,000 clones; 91% of them were counted only once. The ten most abundant clones make up under 2% of the sample. The time point label here, explained by the study, means: about 28 days (+/-7) after the second vaccine dose. The source was peripheral blood, collected 28 days after the second AZD1222 dose. These TCRs come from an adult who received the AZD1222 COVID-19 vaccine.

The rearrangement joins TRBV5-1 to TRBJ2-2, with D possibly TRBD2 on 5 matching bases. The CDR3 is 11 residues long. The ends were cut back, 5 bases at V and 13 bases at J, with 12 bases in the middle. Germline V gene lookup returns CDR1 SGHRS and CDR2 YFSETQ. The CDR3 reads CASRDGLLLFF. The CDR3 bases are TGCGCCAGCAGAGATGGACTTCTGCTGTTTTTT.

J is TRBJ1-1 and V is TRBV7-8, with D perhaps TRBD1 (6 bases). The germline V and J ends were trimmed by 5 bases and 2 bases, with 12 bases remaining between them. The CDR3 has 14 residues. Germline V CDR1 and CDR2: SGHVS, FQNEAQ. DNA of the CDR3: TGTGCCAGCAGCCTTGGACAGACTAACACTGAAGCTTTCTTT. This gives the protein CASSLGQTNTEAFF.

V usage is TRBV9 and J usage is TRBJ2-4; D is unclear. Looked up from germline, CDR1 is SGDLS and CDR2 is YYNGEE. Trimming took off 0 bases at V and 0 bases at J, with 7 bases between the two ends. CDR3 length: 15 amino acids. CDR3 sequence: CASSVDHGAKNIQYF. In nucleotides, the CDR3 is TGTGCCAGCAGCGTAGATCATGGAGCCAAAAACATTCAGTACTTC.

This rearrangement joins TRBV23-1 to TRBJ2-7, with no clear D. TRBV23-1 is noted as an ORF with a role that remains uncertain. The CDR3 has 13 amino acids. V was trimmed by 7 bases and J by 2 bases, leaving 12 bases between them. CDR3 loop: CASNGTVAYEQYV. Here the CDR3 DNA reads TGCGCCAGCAATGGCACGGTGGCCTACGAGCAGTACGTC.

Here the CDR3 reads CASSYNRGDHEQYF. CDR3 coding DNA: TGTGCCAGCAGTTACAATCGCGGGGACCACGAGCAGTACTTC. V is TRBV6-5 and J is TRBJ2-7, with a possible D match to TRBD2 (6 bases). Trimming pared 2 bases from V and 5 bases from J, leaving 13 bases between. CDR3 size: 14 residues. Germline V CDR1 and CDR2: MNHEY, SVGAGI.

Concerning this clone itself: The same CDR3 can be traced to other DNA sequences in this sample. J is TRBJ1-5 and V is TRBV2; no firm D call. The CDR3 runs 14 residues. Trimming left V 3 bases short and J 2 bases short, with 8 bases between. Germline assignment: CDR1 SNHLY and CDR2 FYNNEI. CDR3 sequence (DNA): TGTGCCAGCAGTGAGCGGGGAGGCAATCAGCCCCAGCATTTT. Its translation: CASSERGGNQPQHF.

The chain combines TRBV4-1 with TRBJ1-5; TRBD1 matches at 10 bases. This CDR3 comprises 16 residues. V lost 2 bases and J lost 4; bases outside the gene matches: 5. Germline CDR1 and CDR2: MGHRA and YSYEKL. CDR3 nucleotides: TGCGCCAGCAGCCAACCGGGACAGGGGCAAAATCAGCCCCAGCATTTT. This sequence encodes CASSQPGQGQNQPQHF.

This chain uses TRBV4-1 with TRBJ1-4; tentatively, D is TRBD1 (5 bases). Trimming took off 1 base at V and 8 bases at J, with 14 bases between the two ends. The germline V gene has CDR1 MGHRA and CDR2 YSYEKL. This CDR3 comprises 15 residues. The CDR3 loop is CASSQAGQGKEKLFF. In DNA, the CDR3 is TGCGCCAGCAGCCAAGCTGGGCAGGGTAAAGAAAAACTGTTTTTT.

This chain joins TRBV5-8 and TRBJ2-5; possible D gene TRBD2, 6 bases. V was shortened by 0 bases and J by 4 bases, with 16 bases between the two germline ends. Germline loops: CDR1 SGHTS, CDR2 YDEGEE. The CDR3 consists of 16 residues. The CDR3 DNA reads TGTGCCAGCAGCTTGGACCCAGCGGGTCACGGAGAGACCCAGTACTTC. Translated, it gives CASSLDPAGHGETQYF.

The chain carries TRBV7-8 and TRBJ1-1, with TRBD1 matching over 7 bases. V shed 1 base and J 4 bases; nucleotides not matched to a gene: 12. Germline lookup yields CDR1 SGHVS and CDR2 FQNEAQ. The CDR3 runs 17 residues. CDR3 nucleotide sequence: TGTGCCAGCAGCTTAGGGACAGGCCCTCGGAGGGGCACTGAAGCTTTCTTT. Its protein product is CASSLGTGPRRGTEAFF. The complete variable domain, with remaining parts taken from reference TRBV7-8 and TRBJ1-1, reads GAGVSQSPRYKVAKRGQDVALRCDPISGHVSLFWYQQALGQGPEFLTYFQNEAQLDKSGLPSDRFFAERPEGSVSTLKIQRTQQEDSAVYLCASSLGTGPRRGTEAFFGQGTRLTVV.

The chain recombines TRBV7-2 with TRBJ1-1; 7 nucleotides line up with TRBD1. V was pared by 5 bases and J by 5 bases, with 8 bases of the junction left unmatched. The CDR3 totals 14 residues. Germline V gene lookup returns CDR1 SGHTA and CDR2 FQGNSA. The CDR3 reads CASSPGGGLTEAFF. CDR3 DNA sequence: TGTGCCAGCAGCCCAGGGGGGGGGTTGACTGAAGCTTTCTTT.

This CDR3 is CASRRTGAATDTQYF. The CDR3 bases are TGTGCCAGCAGGAGGACAGGGGCCGCAACAGATACGCAGTATTTT. J is TRBJ2-3 and V is TRBV2, with 9 nucleotides matching TRBD1. The CDR3 extends over 15 amino acids. Germline loops: CDR1 SNHLY, CDR2 FYNNEI. The V segment lost 6 bases and the J segment 3 bases; nucleotides outside the gene matches: 7. Together with reference TRBV2 and TRBJ2-3, the CDR3 gives the full variable domain: EPEVTQTPSHQVTQMGQEVILRCVPISNHLYFYWYRQILGQKVEFLVSFYNNEISEKSEIFDDQFSVERPDGSNFTLKIRSTKLEDSAMYFCASRRTGAATDTQYFGPGTRLTVL.

This sequence joins TRBV7-2 and TRBJ2-3; 9 bases line up with TRBD2. CDR3 size: 17 residues. The V gene end was trimmed by 1 base and the J gene end by 0 bases; junction bases not matched to a gene: 5. Looked up from germline, CDR1 is SGHTA and CDR2 is FQGNSA. The CDR3 here is CASSLVSGGFSTDTQYF. CDR3 coding DNA: TGTGCCAGCAGCTTAGTTAGCGGGGGTTTTAGCACAGATACGCAGTATTTT.

This clone was seen only once. The same CDR3 is also encoded by other DNA sequences in this sample. The rearrangement links TRBV18 to TRBJ1-5; D is ambiguous. Trimming took 6 bases from V and 2 from J, leaving 11 bases between them. Germline V gene data show CDR1 as KGHSH and CDR2 as LQKENI. The CDR3 runs 14 residues. The CDR3 region has the DNA TGTGCCAGCTCGCCTGGTGCGGGCAATCAGCCCCAGCATTTT. Its translation: CASSPGAGNQPQHF.

The V gene is TRBV29-1, the J gene TRBJ1-1; TRBD1 is a possible D gene (5 bases). The CDR3 totals 13 residues. Trimming stripped 7 bases from V and 0 bases from J, with 12 bases between. Germline CDR1 reads SQVTM; CDR2 reads ANQGSEA. As DNA, the CDR3 is TGCAGCGGGGGGAGGGCTGTGAACACTGAAGCTTTCTTT. It encodes CSGGRAVNTEAFF.

This clone was detected once. This sequence joins TRBV30 and TRBJ1-1; no reliable D call. Trimming took off 3 bases at V and 4 bases at J, with 15 bases between the two ends. Germline assignment: CDR1 GTSNPN and CDR2 SVGIG (reference sequence). The CDR3 loop spans 14 amino acids. CDR3 loop: CAWRPPGRTTEAFF. CDR3 DNA sequence: TGTGCCTGGAGGCCGCCGGGCAGGACCACTGAAGCTTTCTTT. Drawing the rest from reference TRBV30 and TRBJ1-1, the complete variable domain is SQTIHQWPATLVQPVGSPLSLECTVEGTSNPNLYWYRQAAGRGLQLLFYSVGIGQISSEVPQNLSASRPQDRQFILSSKKLLLSDSGFYLCAWRPPGRTTEAFFGQGTRLTVV.

V gene TRBV6-1 combines with J gene TRBJ2-7; D unresolved. Germline V CDR1 and CDR2: MNHNS, SASEGT. The V gene lost 0 bases and the J gene lost 4 bases, with 7 bases spanning the gap. The CDR3 runs to 13 residues. CDR3 DNA: TGTGCCAGCAGTGAAGCTTGGCTTTACGAGCAGTACTTC. Its translation: CASSEAWLYEQYF.

This clone was seen only once. The rearrangement links TRBV7-2 to TRBJ2-3; D remains unclear. The CDR3 is 12 residues long. Trimming shortened V by 3 bases and J by 5 bases, and 6 bases separated the two germline ends. The germline CDR1 and CDR2 sequences are SGHTA and FQGNSA. The CDR3 reads CASSFLRDTQYF. CDR3 DNA: TGTGCCAGCAGCTTCCTCAGAGATACGCAGTATTTT.

The chain links TRBV12-3 or TRBV12-4 to TRBJ2-3; 11 bases fit TRBD2. J lost 8 bases, V lost 8 bases, and 6 bases had no gene match. CDR3 size: 13 residues. The CDR3 spells CASHPSGGTTQYF. The CDR3 region has the DNA TGTGCCAGCCACCCTAGCGGGGGGACTACGCAGTATTTT.

The chain combines TRBV12-3 or TRBV12-4 with TRBJ1-5, with 8 positions matching TRBD1. J gave up 8 bases and V 4 bases, and 4 bases lay outside the gene matches. This CDR3 contains 13 residues. The CDR3 reads CASSSRGLEPQHF. CDR3 coding DNA: TGTGCCAGCAGTTCCAGGGGGCTGGAGCCCCAGCATTTT.

Here the CDR3 reads CASSPQDRVYYGYTF. CDR3 coding DNA: TGTGCCAGCAGCCCTCAGGACAGGGTCTACTATGGCTACACCTTC. The chain combines TRBV14 with TRBJ1-2, with TRBD1 matching 8 bases. The CDR3 is 15 amino acids. CDR1 is SGHDN, CDR2 FVKESK, per germline. The ends lost 4 bases at V and 3 bases at J; junction bases unmatched: 7.